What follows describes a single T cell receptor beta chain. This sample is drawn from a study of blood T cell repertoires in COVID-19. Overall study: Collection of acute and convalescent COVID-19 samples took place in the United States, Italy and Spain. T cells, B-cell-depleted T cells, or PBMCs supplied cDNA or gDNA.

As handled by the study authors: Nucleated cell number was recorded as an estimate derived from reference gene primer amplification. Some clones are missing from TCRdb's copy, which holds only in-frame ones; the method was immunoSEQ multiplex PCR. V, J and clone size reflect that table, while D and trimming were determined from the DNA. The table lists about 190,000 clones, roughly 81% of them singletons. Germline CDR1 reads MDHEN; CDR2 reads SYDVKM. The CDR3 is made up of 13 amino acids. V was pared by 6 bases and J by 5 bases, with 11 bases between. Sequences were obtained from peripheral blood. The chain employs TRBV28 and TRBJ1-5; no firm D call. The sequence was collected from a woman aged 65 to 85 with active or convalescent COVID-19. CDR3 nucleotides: TGTGCCAGCAGATCTTTCCGAGATCAGCCCCAGCATTTT. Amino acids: CASRSFRDQPQHF.